Below are 11 T cell receptor delta chains sequenced from a single sample in a study of gamma-delta chains in newborns, infants, children. TCRdb reapplied CATT to the reads. This repertoire shows thousands of delta-chain clones, roughly 3.5% found once; its top ten account for 7.8%. Material for sequencing was blood. Source of these receptors: a child who was a newborn, infant or young child, either healthy, febrile or measles-vaccinated (not recorded which).

The rearrangement joins TRDV2 to TRDJ2; 7 bases agree with TRDD3. The V gene end was trimmed by 3 bases and the J gene end by 2 bases; junction bases not matched to a gene: 2. Germline V gene data show CDR1 as GEAIGNYY and CDR2 as EKD. The CDR3 consists of 14 residues. This CDR3 reads CACDVLGLTAQLFF. The CDR3 DNA reads TGTGCCTGTGACGTACTGGGGTTGACAGCACAACTCTTCTTT.

Comments on this clone: This could be a read error, since a much larger clone is one nucleotide away. Other DNA sequences in the sample encode the same CDR3. This chain connects TRDV1 to TRDJ1; TRDD2 aligns across 8 bases. The germline V gene has CDR1 TSWWSYY and CDR2 QGS. This CDR3 has 23 amino acids. In DNA, the CDR3 is TGCGCTCTTGGGGATCATTCCTTCCTAACGCGCGAGTACTTCTTCGATTACACCGATAAACTCATCTTT. It translates to CALGDHSFLTREYFFDYTDKLIF.

This clone showed up just a few times. The protein recorded in TCRdb matches a much larger clone and deviates from this DNA's translation at residue 10, suggesting a read error; the protein here is obtained by translating the DNA. The genes are TRDV1 and TRDJ1; TRDD3 matches at 8 bases. The germline V gene has CDR1 TSWWSYY and CDR2 QGS. The J segment lost 0 bases and the V segment lost 1 base, leaving 16 bases of the junction unmatched. This CDR3 contains 20 residues. The CDR3 spells CALGERRAYRGIRHTDKLIF. CDR3 nucleotides: TGTGCTCTTGGGGAACGTAGAGCCTACAGAGGGATACGGCACACCGATAAACTCATCTTT.

As regards this clone: A mismatch at residue 10 separates the TCRdb protein from the translated DNA, so the protein presented here was translated from the DNA. The chain links TRDV1 to TRDJ1; 7 bases line up with TRDD3. This CDR3 region has 18 residues. The germline CDR1 and CDR2 sequences are TSWWSYY and QGS. V dropped 0 bases and J dropped 0; count of bases not matched to a gene: 10. For the CDR3, the DNA is TGTGCTCTTGGGGAACTAGGGGGGGATGCTGGGTACACCGATAAACTCATCTTT. Amino acids: CALGELGGDAGYTDKLIF.

On this clone itself: One base separates it from a far larger clone, so it is likely a read error. The chain carries TRDV2 and TRDJ3, with 13 bases fitting TRDD3. Germline V CDR1 and CDR2: GEAIGNYY, EKD. The length of the CDR3 is 22 residues. V lost 3 bases and J lost 0; bases outside the gene matches: 13. CDR3 nucleotides: TGTGCCTGTGACGTACTGGGGGATACGCAAGATACTAGCTCCTGGGACACCCGACAGATGTTTTTC. Its translation is CACDVLGDTQDTSSWDTRQMFF.

By share, this clone ranks as large. The chain is built from TRDV2 and TRDJ3; 8 positions agree with TRDD3. Germline values: CDR1 GEAIGNYY, CDR2 EKD. The trim removed 0 bases at V and 0 bases at J, leaving 3 bases unmatched. There are 18 residues in the CDR3. In nucleotides, the CDR3 is TGTGCCTGTGACACCGGGGATACCAGCTCCTGGGACACCCGACAGATGTTTTTC. Protein product: CACDTGDTSSWDTRQMFF.

This clone was detected a few times. With a much larger clone just one base away, this may be a read error. The chain links TRDV1 to TRDJ3, with 12 bases that match TRDD3. CDR3 size: 28 residues. CDR1 and CDR2 (germline): TSWWSYY, QGS. Trimming removed 1 base from V and 0 bases from J; junction bases left unmatched: 28. The DNA of the CDR3 is TGTGCTCTTGGGGAACACTGGCCTTCCTACGAGTACGGTACTGGGGGATACCCCAGCTCCTGGGACACCCGACAGATGTTTTTC. Translation gives CALGEHWPSYEYGTGGYPSSWDTRQMFF.

This clone occurred a few times. The mismatch at residue 13 between this DNA's translation and the TCRdb protein of a much larger clone likely reflects a read error; the protein shown is translated from the DNA. The V call is TRDV1, the J call TRDJ1; 10 bases fit TRDD3. The length of the CDR3 is 20 residues. The germline CDR1 and CDR2 sequences are TSWWSYY and QGS. V trimming: 0 bases; J trimming: 2 bases; junction bases outside the gene matches: 15. The CDR3 region has the DNA TGTGCTCTTGGGGAACTTGGGAGGGCGGGGGATACGTCGGAGACCGATAAACTCATCTTT. It specifies CALGELGRAGDTSETDKLIF.

This clone was seen a few times. TCRdb shows a much larger clone's protein in place of this DNA's translation, and the two differ at residue 15, likely through a read error; the protein shown is translated from the DNA. The DNA of the CDR3 is TGTGCTCTTGGGGAACAGTGGGGGATCCGGGACACCCGACAGAGGTTTTTC. This encodes CALGEQWGIRDTRQRFF. V usage is TRDV1 and J usage is TRDJ3, with 8 bases aligning to TRDD3. From germline, CDR1 is TSWWSYY and CDR2 QGS. CDR3 length: 17 residues.

With regard to this clone: A read error may explain this, as a much larger clone is one base away. This sample also contains other DNA sequences that code for the same CDR3. V and J are TRDV1 and TRDJ3; TRDD3 matches 9 bases. V shed 3 bases, J shed 12 bases, and the junction held 12 bases outside the gene matches. The CDR3 is 17 residues long. Germline values: CDR1 TSWWSYY, CDR2 QGS. CDR3 region: CALGDRLVTGGIRQMFF. The CDR3 DNA sequence: TGTGCTCTTGGGGATAGGCTAGTAACTGGGGGAATCCGACAGATGTTTTTC.

This clone was seen only a few times. TCRdb lists the protein of a much larger clone for this DNA, which differs at residue 5, so this is likely a read error; the protein given here is translated from the DNA itself. The chain links TRDV1 to TRDJ2; unclear D gene. The germline V gene has CDR1 TSWWSYY and CDR2 QGS. V dropped 3 bases and J dropped 6 bases, with 11 bases sitting between them. The CDR3 sequence is 14 residues long. For the CDR3, the DNA is TGTGCTCTTGGGGAGCCTCCGGCGGCAGCACAACTCTTCTTT. Protein: CALGEPPAAAQLFF.